This passage covers 6 T cell receptor beta chains from one sample sequenced in a study of long-term antiretroviral therapy in people with HIV (dated by TCRdb to between 2022 and 2023). The immunoSEQ hsTCRB v3.0 assay was used at survey level resolution to sequence the TRB variable region. TCRdb re-hosts the immuneACCESS table, in-frame sequences only. Its copies lack some clones; in the studies checked, an unresolved V gene accounts for under half of them, and the cause for the rest is not known. This sample holds around 25,000 clones; around 84% were observed only once. Around 5.4% of the sample is in the top ten clones. The input for sequencing was unsorted PBMCs, taken 4.4 years after starting antiretroviral therapy. The receptors stem from a man aged 30 to 39 with HIV.

The V and J genes are TRBV4-1 and TRBJ1-5, with TRBD1 matching over 8 bases. The CDR3 sequence is 17 residues long. V lost 3 bases, J lost 1 base, and 8 bases stayed unmatched. Germline CDR1 reads MGHRA; CDR2 reads YSYEKL. The CDR3 DNA is TGCGCCAGCAGCCAGAGGGGAACAGGGGGGAGCAATCAGCCCCAGCATTTT. Encoded protein: CASSQRGTGGSNQPQHF.

The chain carries TRBV7-9 and TRBJ1-1; TRBD1 might be the D (5 bases). CDR3 size: 13 residues. Germline assignment: CDR1 SEHNR and CDR2 FQNEAQ (reference sequence). V was cut by 5 bases and J by 11 bases, with 18 bases left in between. The CDR3 region is CASSGDAWAGAFF. CDR3 in DNA: TGTGCCAGCAGCGGGGACGCCTGGGCCGGCGCTTTCTTT.

The CDR3: CASSPRAVNTGELFF. DNA for the CDR3: TGCGCCAGCAGCCCTCGGGCAGTCAACACCGGGGAGCTGTTTTTT. The rearrangement uses TRBV4-1 and TRBJ2-2; D ambiguous. Trimming removed 4 bases from V and 2 bases from J, with 11 bases in between. CDR3 length: 15 residues. Germline CDR1 reads MGHRA; CDR2 reads YSYEKL.

This chain links TRBV28 with TRBJ2-2; unclear D gene. This CDR3 contains 14 residues. The germline V and J ends were trimmed by 4 bases and 7 bases, with 13 bases remaining between them. Germline V CDR1 and CDR2: MDHEN, SYDVKM. CDR3 in amino acids: CASSSTPWGGELFF. The DNA for the CDR3 is TGTGCCAGCAGTTCCACACCGTGGGGCGGGGAGCTGTTTTTT.

The rearrangement links TRBV11-2 to TRBJ1-1; possible D gene TRBD1, 6 bases. The CDR3 covers 14 residues. Germline CDR1 and CDR2: SGHAT and FQNNGV. The V end lost 2 bases, the J end lost 0 bases, and 7 bases lay between the germline ends. This CDR3 reads CASSLPGVNTEAFF. The CDR3 coding sequence is TGTGCCAGCAGCTTACCAGGGGTGAACACTGAAGCTTTCTTT. Complete variable domain (other parts from reference TRBV11-2 and TRBJ1-1): EAGVAQSPRYKIIEKRQSVAFWCNPISGHATLYWYQQILGQGPKLLIQFQNNGVVDDSQLPKDRFSAERLKGVDSTLKIQPAKLEDSAVYLCASSLPGVNTEAFFGQGTRLTVV.

J is TRBJ1-1 and V is TRBV6-5; D uncertain. V lost 11 bases, J lost 4 bases, and 20 bases lay in between. Germline V gene sequence: CDR1 MNHEY, CDR2 SVGAGI. The CDR3 contains 14 residues. The CDR3 protein is CAAGLPGLATEAFF. The DNA of the CDR3 is TGTGCCGCTGGCCTCCCGGGGTTGGCCACTGAAGCTTTCTTT.